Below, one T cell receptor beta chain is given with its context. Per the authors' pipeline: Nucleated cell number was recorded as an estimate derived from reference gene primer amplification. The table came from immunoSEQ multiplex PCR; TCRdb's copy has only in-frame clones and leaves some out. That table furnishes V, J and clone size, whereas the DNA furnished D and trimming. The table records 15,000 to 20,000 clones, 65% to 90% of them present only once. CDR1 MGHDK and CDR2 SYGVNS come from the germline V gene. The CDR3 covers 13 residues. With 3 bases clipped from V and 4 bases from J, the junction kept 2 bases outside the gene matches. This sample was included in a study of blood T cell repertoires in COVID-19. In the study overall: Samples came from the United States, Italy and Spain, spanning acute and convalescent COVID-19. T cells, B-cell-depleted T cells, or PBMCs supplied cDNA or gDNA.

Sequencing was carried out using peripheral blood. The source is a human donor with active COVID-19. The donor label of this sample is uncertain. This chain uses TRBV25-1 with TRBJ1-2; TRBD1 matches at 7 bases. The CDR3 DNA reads TGTGCCAGCAGTGACGGGACAGCCTATGGCTACACCTTC. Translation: CASSDGTAYGYTF.